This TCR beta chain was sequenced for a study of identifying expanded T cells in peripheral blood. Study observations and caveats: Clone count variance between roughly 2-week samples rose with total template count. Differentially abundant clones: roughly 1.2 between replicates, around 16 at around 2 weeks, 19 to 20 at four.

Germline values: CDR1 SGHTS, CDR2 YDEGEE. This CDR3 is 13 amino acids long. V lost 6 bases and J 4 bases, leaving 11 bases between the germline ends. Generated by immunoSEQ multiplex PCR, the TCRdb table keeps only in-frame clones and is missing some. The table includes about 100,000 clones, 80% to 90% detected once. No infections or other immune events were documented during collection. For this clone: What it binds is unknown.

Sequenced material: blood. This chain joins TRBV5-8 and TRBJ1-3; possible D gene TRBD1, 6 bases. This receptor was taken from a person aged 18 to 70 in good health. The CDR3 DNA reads TGTGCCAGCATCCGGACAGAGGGAAACACCATATATTTT. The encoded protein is CASIRTEGNTIYF.